This TCR beta chain derives from a study of blood T cell repertoires in COVID-19. Across the study: Samples of COVID-19 (acute and convalescent) were obtained from the United States, Italy and Spain. The analysed material was cDNA or gDNA that came from T cells, B-cell-depleted T cells, or PBMCs.

In the study's own analysis: Estimation of nucleated cell counts was performed using reference gene primer amplification. The protocol was immunoSEQ multiplex PCR, while the TCRdb copy is restricted to in-frame clones and leaves out a portion. V, J and clone size reflect that table, while D and trimming were determined from the DNA. The data contain approximately 70,000 clones, around nine tenths of them singletons. V was cut by 8 bases and J by 10 bases, with 15 bases left in between. This CDR3 spans 13 amino acids. The V gene's germline CDR1 is MGHDK and CDR2 SYGVNS. This receptor was identified in a woman aged 18-29 years with acute or convalescent COVID-19. The V call is TRBV25-1, the J call TRBJ1-6; TRBD1 is a possible D gene (5 bases). Sequencing was carried out using peripheral blood. The DNA for the CDR3 is TGTGCCAGCCGCCGGGGGAACGAGTCACCCCTCCACTTT. This sequence encodes CASRRGNESPLHF.